This T cell receptor (beta chain) was profiled in a study of blood T cell repertoires in COVID-19 (dated by TCRdb to about 2020). With respect to the entire study: The collaborator samples originated in the United States, Italy and Spain and spanned the acute and convalescent phases of COVID-19. The prospective study material was composed of cDNA or gDNA derived from T cells, B-cell-depleted T cells, or PBMCs. Deeply sampled blood TCRbeta repertoires from subjects exposed to, actively infected with, or recovered from COVID-19 were included in the dataset. The repertoires were released in a freely available public database intended as a resource for research on the immune response to SARS-CoV-2. The samples were drawn from two sources: the first 160 participants of the ongoing ImmuneRACE study, and 1,200 or so subjects contributed by 6 global collaborators. A de-identified subject ID, COVID-19 status, age in years and sex were almost always included in the sample metadata. Where HLA class I and class II types were available, the types were taken from metadata supplied by the sample provider, not from assay-based typing.

The collaborating institutions used their own protocols to collect whole blood in K2EDTA tubes. Collaborator samples were shipped for TCRbeta analysis as frozen whole blood, isolated PBMCs, or DNA extracted from either sample type. Taken from the germline V gene, the CDR1 and CDR2 loops are SGDLS and YYNGEE. A distance of 7 bases separates the germline ends of V and J, which lose 0 bases and 4 bases respectively. The cysteine opens and the phenylalanine closes a CDR3 of 14 amino acids. The entry retains the CDR3 DNA only, 42 bases that are in frame from base 1. In the case of this clone: Its specific antigen is unknown. Base qualities were left out, and no much larger clone turns up one base away.

Overall study outcomes, separate from this receptor: The quantity of clinical and demographic metadata differed by source and by participant and was supplied without curation.

TCRbeta CDR3 regions were amplified from genomic DNA by means of the immunoSEQ Assay, a bias-controlled multiplex PCR. The original methods were these. The number of nucleated cells in each sample was estimated by amplification of reference gene primers within the assay. Sequence reads were collapsed and filtered to measure the absolute abundance of every unique TCRbeta CDR3 rearrangement. For each sample, productive Simpson clonality was calculated as the square root of Simpson's diversity index over productive rearrangements. The clones in this table, taken by TCRdb from immuneACCESS, are in-frame only. Not every clone is retained; where verified, under half of the shortfall comes from an unresolved V gene, and the cause of the rest is unknown. That table is the source of V, J and clone size, and D and trimming were worked out from the DNA. This sample gives about 92,000 clones in total; less than 85% of them show up just once. The ten largest clonotypes hold around 38% of the sample.

The receptor comes from an elderly man with acute or convalescent COVID-19. The V gene is TRBV9 and the J gene is TRBJ1-4; the D gene identity is not certain. Material: peripheral blood. The CDR3 protein is CASSVEHRNEKLFF. Read as DNA, the sequence is TGTGCCAGCAGCGTAGAGCACCGTAATGAAAAACTGTTTTTT.